This paragraph covers one T cell receptor (beta chain) sequence. What it binds is unknown. This sample is drawn from a study of T cell repertoires in cytomegalovirus infection. Whole-study context: CMV epitopes in the study were HLA-C-restricted (recently identified) and HLA-B-restricted (well studied).

MiXCR, run by TCRdb on the reads, gives a single entry per CDR3 protein. The table lists about 500,000 distinct CDR3 sequences, 30% to 35% of them singletons. CDR1 is SGHTA and CDR2 is FQGNSA in the germline V gene. The ends were cut back, 3 bases at V and 6 bases at J, with 14 bases in the middle. This CDR3 spans 14 amino acids. Material: cultured PBMCs, obtained from culture after CMV antigen stimulation. The clonotype originates from a human donor in good health (CMV status not recorded). Some clones in this sample may be carry-over from other donors' samples. V usage is TRBV7-2 and J usage is TRBJ2-5; D perhaps matches TRBD2 (6 bases). This CDR3 is CASSFSGFLQTQYF. CDR3 sequence (DNA): TGTGCCAGCAGCTTCAGCGGGTTCCTCCAGACCCAGTACTTC.